This T cell receptor (beta chain) is drawn from a study of blood T cell repertoires in COVID-19. Across the study: Sites in the United States, Italy and Spain provided acute and convalescent COVID-19 samples.

All exposed participants met a person with COVID-19 within 2 weeks before entering the study. The assay was immunoSEQ multiplex PCR, and TCRdb's table has in-frame clones only and misses some. The repertoire holds approximately 300,000 clones, with 90% as singletons. Sequencing used PBMCs or T cells enriched from blood (not recorded which). The receptor comes from a woman younger than 45 who had been exposed to COVID-19.

Here the CDR3 DNA reads TGTGCCAGCAGCGTAAGTAGTTGGTCCTACGAGCAGTACTTC. This encodes CASSVSSWSYEQYF. The V gene is TRBV9, the J gene TRBJ2-7; D remains ambiguous. The CDR3 consists of 14 residues. V lost 1 base and J lost 1, with 9 bases in between. The V gene's germline CDR1 is SGDLS and CDR2 YYNGEE.